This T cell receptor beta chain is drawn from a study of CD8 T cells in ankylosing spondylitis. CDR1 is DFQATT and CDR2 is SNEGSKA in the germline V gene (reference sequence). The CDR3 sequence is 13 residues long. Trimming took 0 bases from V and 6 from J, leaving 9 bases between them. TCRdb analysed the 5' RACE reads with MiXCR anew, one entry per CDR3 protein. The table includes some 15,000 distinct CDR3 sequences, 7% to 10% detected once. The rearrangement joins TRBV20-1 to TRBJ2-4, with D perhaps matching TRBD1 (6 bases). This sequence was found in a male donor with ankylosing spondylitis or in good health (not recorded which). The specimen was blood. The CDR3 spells CSAREQGRNIQYF. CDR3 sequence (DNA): TGCAGTGCTAGAGAACAGGGTCGAAACATTCAGTACTTC.